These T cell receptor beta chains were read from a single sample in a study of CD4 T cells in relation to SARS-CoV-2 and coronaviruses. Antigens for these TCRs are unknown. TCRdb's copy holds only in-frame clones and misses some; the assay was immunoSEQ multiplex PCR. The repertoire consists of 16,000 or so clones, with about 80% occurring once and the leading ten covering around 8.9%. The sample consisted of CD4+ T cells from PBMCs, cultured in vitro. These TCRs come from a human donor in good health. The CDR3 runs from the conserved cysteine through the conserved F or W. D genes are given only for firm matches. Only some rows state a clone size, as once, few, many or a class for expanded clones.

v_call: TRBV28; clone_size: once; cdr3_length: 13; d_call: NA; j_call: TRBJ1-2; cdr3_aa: CASCRPPNYGYTF; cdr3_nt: TGTGCCAGTTGCCGGCCACCTAACTATGGCTACACCTTC
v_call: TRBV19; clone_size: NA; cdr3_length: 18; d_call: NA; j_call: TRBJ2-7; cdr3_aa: CASSPEGSGALGRYEQYF; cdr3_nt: TGTGCCAGTAGTCCAGAGGGTAGCGGAGCACTCGGTCGCTACGAGCAGTACTTC
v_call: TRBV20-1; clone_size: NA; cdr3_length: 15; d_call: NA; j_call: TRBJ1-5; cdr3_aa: CSASSGTYSNQPQHF; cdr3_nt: TGCAGTGCTAGTAGTGGCACTTATAGCAATCAGCCCCAGCATTTT
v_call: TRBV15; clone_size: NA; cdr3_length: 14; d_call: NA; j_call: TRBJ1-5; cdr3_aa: CATSREYSNQPQHF; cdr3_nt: TGTGCCACCAGCAGGGAGTATAGCAATCAGCCCCAGCATTTT
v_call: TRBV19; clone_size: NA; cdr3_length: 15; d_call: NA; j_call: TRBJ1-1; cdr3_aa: CASSTKGRMNTEAFF; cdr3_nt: TGTGCCAGTAGTACTAAAGGACGGATGAACACTGAAGCTTTCTTT
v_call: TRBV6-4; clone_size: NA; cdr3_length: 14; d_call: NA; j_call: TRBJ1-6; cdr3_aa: CASSVGQTNSPLHF; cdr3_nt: TGTGCCAGCAGTGTCGGGCAGACAAATTCACCCCTCCACTTT
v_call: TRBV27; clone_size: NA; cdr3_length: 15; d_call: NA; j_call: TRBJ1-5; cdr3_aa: CASSLSGVGNQPQHF; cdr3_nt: TGTGCCAGCAGTTTAAGTGGGGTTGGCAATCAGCCCCAGCATTTT
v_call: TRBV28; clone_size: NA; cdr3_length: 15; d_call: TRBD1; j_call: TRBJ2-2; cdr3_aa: CASSSGTVNTGELFF; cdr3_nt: TGTGCCAGCAGTTCCGGGACAGTGAACACCGGGGAGCTGTTTTTT
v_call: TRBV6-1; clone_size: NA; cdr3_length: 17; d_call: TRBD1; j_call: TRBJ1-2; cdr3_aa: CASSEGRGRTSGYGYTF; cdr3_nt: TGTGCCAGCAGTGAGGGTAGGGGGCGGACCTCCGGCTATGGCTACACCTTC
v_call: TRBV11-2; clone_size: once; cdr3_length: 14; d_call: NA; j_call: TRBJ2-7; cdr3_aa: CASSLVRDPYEQYF; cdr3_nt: TGTGCCAGCAGCTTAGTAAGGGATCCCTACGAGCAGTACTTC
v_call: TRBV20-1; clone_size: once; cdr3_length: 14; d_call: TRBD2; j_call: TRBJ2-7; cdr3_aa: CSASGLAGVHEQYF; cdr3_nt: TGCAGTGCTAGTGGACTAGCGGGAGTTCACGAGCAGTACTTC
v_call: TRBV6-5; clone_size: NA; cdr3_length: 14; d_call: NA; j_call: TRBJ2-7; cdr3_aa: CASSSGTLSYEQYF; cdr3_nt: TGTGCCAGCAGTTCAGGGACGCTCTCCTACGAGCAGTACTTC
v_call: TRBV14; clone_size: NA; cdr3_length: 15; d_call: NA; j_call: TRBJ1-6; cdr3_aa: CASSQGDRRLSPLHF; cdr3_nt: TGTGCCAGCAGCCAAGGGGACCGGCGTTTGTCACCCCTCCACTTT
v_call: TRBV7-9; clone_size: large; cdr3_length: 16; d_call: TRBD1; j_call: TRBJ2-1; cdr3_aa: CASSLGQGVPYNEQFF; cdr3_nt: TGTGCCAGCAGCCTTGGACAGGGGGTACCCTACAATGAGCAGTTCTTC
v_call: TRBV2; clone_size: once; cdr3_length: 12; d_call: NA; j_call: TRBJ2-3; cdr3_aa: CASSQLKDTQYF; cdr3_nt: TGTGCCAGCAGCCAATTAAAGGATACGCAGTATTTT
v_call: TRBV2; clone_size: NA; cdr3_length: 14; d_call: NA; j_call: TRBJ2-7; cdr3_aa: CASIGGRDSYEQYF; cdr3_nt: TGTGCCAGCATAGGGGGGAGAGACTCCTACGAGCAGTACTTC
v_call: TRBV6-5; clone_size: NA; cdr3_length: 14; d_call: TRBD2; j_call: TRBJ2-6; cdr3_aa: CASASGGGANVLTF; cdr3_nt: TGTGCCAGCGCATCGGGAGGAGGGGCCAACGTCCTGACTTTC
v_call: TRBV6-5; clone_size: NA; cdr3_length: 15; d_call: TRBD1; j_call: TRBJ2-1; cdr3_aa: CASTTRTGAGNEQFF; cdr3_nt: TGTGCCAGCACTACTAGGACAGGGGCGGGCAATGAGCAGTTCTTC
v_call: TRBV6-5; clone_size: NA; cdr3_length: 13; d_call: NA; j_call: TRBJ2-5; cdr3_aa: CASSYNRQETQYF; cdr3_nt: TGTGCCAGCAGTTACAATAGACAAGAGACCCAGTACTTC
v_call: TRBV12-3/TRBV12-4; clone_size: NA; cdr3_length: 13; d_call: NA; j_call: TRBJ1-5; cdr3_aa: CASSRTPNQPQHF; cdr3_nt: TGTGCCAGCAGTCGAACCCCAAATCAGCCCCAGCATTTT
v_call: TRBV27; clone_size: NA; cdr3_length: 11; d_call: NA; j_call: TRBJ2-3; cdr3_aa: CASSFLDTQYF; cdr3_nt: TGTGCCAGCAGTTTCTTAGATACGCAGTATTTT
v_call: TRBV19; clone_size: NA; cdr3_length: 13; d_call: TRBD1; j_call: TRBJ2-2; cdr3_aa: CASTGQGPGELFF; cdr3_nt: TGTGCCAGTACGGGACAGGGTCCCGGGGAGCTGTTTTTT